The source of this T cell receptor (beta chain) is a study of cytomegalovirus exposure and HLA in healthy donors. In the study overall: Inside one of the first data releases sat about 85 million unique TCRs taken from HLA-typed donors. Broader study findings: The study had only CMV serostatus as immune exposure information.

Researchers ran the PCR with 60 Vbeta and 13 Jbeta primers. Clones were read by immunoSEQ multiplex PCR, and TCRdb kept only the in-frame ones, dropping some. The sample shows 130,000 or so clones, approximately 8.8% of them seen only once. In regard to this clone: Its antigen remains unidentified.

This TCR derives from a man aged 35 to 55 in good health and CMV-seronegative. The specimen was PBMCs.

The CDR3 region is CASSKGDTEAFF. CDR3 nucleotide sequence: TGCGCCAGCTCGAAGGGGGACACTGAAGCTTTCTTT. The chain joins TRBV5-1 to TRBJ1-1; D possibly corresponds to TRBD1 (6 bases). Trimming stripped 7 bases from V and 3 bases from J, with 10 bases between. The CDR3 extends over 12 amino acids. Germline V gives CDR1 SGHRS, CDR2 YFSETQ.